This record looks at one T cell receptor (beta chain) sequence and its context. These data are taken from a study of shared clonotypes between healthy human individuals. Study-wide background: Used for every donor were three CD4 naive, three CD4 memory, two CD8 naive and one CD8 memory plate.

The junction had 10 bases not matched to a gene; V was cut back by 0 bases and J by 7 bases. The CDR3 covers 16 residues. CDR1 is SGHRS and CDR2 is YFSETQ in the germline V gene. Here immunoSEQ multiplex PCR was the method, and the copy in TCRdb shows in-frame clones only, minus some. The sample includes around 2.5 million clones, approximately 93% of them seen just once. The chain employs TRBV5-1 and TRBJ1-5; TRBD1 agrees at 7 bases. Sequencing input: naive CD4+ T cells from PBMCs. Subset: CD45RA+ positively selected. The origin of this receptor is a man aged 18 to 29 in good health. Some clones in this sample may be carry-over from other donors' samples. The CDR3 protein is CASSLGQGPLEQPQHF. Written as DNA, the CDR3 is TGCGCCAGCAGCTTGGGACAGGGTCCCTTAGAGCAGCCCCAGCATTTT.